In this sample, the clone carrying this TCR beta chain turned up many times. The antigen is undetermined. The sample belongs to a study of tumor and adjacent non-tumor tissue in lung cancer. Study in general: The patients, 10 to 11 men and a handful of women, were about 30 to 85 with stage I to III disease.

No cell sorting was done before RNA was extracted from the tissue. Study-wide points: In normal lung, the top 100 clones were significantly more dominant than in tumor.

Three rounds of nested PCR, following a modified ARM-PCR protocol, produced the TCRbeta library. TCRdb called the multiplex PCR reads again in MiXCR, with one record for every CDR3 protein. The table shows about 90,000 distinct CDR3 sequences, with 61% occurring only once. The CDR3 spans 15 residues. The V end lost 9 bases, the J end lost 9 bases, and 24 bases lay between the germline ends. Germline CDR1 and CDR2: MNHNY and SVGAGI (reference sequence). The TCR comes from a man aged 65 to 85 with non-small cell lung cancer. This chain connects TRBV6-6 to TRBJ2-4, with D perhaps matching TRBD2 (6 bases). What was sequenced was lung tumor tissue. As DNA, the CDR3 is TGTGCCAGTTCCGCGGGGAATCAGCTGGGATCCATTCAGTACTTC. Protein sequence: CASSAGNQLGSIQYF.